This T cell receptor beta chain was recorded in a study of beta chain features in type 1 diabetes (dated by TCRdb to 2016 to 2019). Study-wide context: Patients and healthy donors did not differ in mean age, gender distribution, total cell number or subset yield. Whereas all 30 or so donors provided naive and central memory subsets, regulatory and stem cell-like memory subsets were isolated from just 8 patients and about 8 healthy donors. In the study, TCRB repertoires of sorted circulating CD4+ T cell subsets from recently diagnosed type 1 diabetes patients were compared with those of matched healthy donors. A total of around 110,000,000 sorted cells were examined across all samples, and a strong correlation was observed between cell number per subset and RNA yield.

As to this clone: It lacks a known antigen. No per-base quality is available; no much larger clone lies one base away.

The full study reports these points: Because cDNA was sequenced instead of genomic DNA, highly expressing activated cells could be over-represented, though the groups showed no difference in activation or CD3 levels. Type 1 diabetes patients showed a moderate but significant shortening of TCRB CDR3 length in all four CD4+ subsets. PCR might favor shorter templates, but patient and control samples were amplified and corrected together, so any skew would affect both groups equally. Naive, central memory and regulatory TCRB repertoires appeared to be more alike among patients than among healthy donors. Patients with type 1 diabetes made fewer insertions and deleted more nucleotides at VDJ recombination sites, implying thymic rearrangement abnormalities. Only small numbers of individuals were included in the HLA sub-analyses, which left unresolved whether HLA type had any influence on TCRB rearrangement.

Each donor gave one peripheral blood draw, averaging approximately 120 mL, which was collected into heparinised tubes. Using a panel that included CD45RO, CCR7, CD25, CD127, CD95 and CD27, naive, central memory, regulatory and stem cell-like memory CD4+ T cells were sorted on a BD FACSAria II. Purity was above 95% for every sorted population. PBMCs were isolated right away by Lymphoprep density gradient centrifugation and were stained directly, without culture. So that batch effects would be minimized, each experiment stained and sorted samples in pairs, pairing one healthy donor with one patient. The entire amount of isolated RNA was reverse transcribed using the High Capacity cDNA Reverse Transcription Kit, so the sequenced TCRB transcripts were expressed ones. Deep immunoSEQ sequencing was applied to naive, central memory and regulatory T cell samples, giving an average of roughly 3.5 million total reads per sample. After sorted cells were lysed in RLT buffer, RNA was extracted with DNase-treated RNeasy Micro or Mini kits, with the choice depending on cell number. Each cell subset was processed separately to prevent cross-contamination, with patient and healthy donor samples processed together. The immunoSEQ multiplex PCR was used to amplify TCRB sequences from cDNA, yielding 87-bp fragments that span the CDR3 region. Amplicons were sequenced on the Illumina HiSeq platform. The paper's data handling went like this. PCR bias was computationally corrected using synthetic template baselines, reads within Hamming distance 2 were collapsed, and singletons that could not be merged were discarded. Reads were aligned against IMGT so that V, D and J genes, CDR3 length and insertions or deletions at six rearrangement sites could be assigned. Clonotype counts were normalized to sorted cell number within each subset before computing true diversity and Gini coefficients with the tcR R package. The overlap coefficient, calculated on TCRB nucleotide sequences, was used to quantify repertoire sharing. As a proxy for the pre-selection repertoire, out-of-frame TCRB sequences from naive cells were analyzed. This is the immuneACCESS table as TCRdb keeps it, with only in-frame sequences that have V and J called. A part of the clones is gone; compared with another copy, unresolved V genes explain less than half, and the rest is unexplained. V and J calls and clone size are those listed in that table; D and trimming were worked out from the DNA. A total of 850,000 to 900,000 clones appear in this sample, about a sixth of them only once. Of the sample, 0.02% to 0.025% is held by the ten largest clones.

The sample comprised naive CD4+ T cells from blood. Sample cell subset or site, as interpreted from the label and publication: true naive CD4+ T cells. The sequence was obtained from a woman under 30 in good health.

The CDR3 loop reads CASSLHTGGSETQYF. The bases are TGTGCCAGCAGCTTACATACCGGCGGGAGCGAGACCCAGTACTTC. The V and J genes are TRBV7-2 and TRBJ2-5, and TRBD2 matches 7 of the central bases. The CDR3 contains 15 residues, cysteine and phenylalanine counted. Only CDR3 DNA remains: 45 bases, in frame from the first base. For CDR1 and CDR2, the germline V gene lists SGHTA and FQGNSA. Clipping removes 2 bases from V and 5 bases from J, with 8 as the unmatched junction base count. The entire variable domain, with the stretches around the CDR3 drawn from the reference TRBV7-2 and TRBJ2-5 proteins, is GAGVSQSPSNKVTEKGKDVELRCDPISGHTALYWYRQSLGQGLEFLIYFQGNSAPDKSGLPSDRFSAERTGGSVSTLTIQRTQQEDSAVYLCASSLHTGGSETQYFGPGTRLLVL.